These T cell receptor beta chains were read from a single sample in a study of blood T cell repertoires in COVID-19. Profiled with immunoSEQ multiplex PCR; TCRdb holds only in-frame clones, not every one. Altogether about 300,000 clones are present, about nine tenths being singletons, with the ten largest covering 1.5% to 2%. Sequencing used peripheral blood. The receptor set was obtained from a woman aged 30 to 39 with COVID-19, enrolled during active disease. CDR3s include the opening cysteine and the closing phenylalanine or tryptophan. Not every row has a clone size; where given, it reads once, few, many or a size class.

j_call v_call clone_size cdr3_aa
TRBJ2-1 TRBV19 - CASSMAVGSYNEQFF
TRBJ2-5 TRBV7-2 - CASSLGTRGETQYF
TRBJ1-1 TRBV28 - CASSMASPEAFF
TRBJ1-2 TRBV7-8 few CASSLGTGQGYTF
TRBJ1-1 TRBV9 - CASSVGAGGGTEAFF
TRBJ2-3 TRBV19 - CASSIIDSRGNTQYF
TRBJ1-2 TRBV6-1 - CASSELRGGFDGYTF
TRBJ2-1 TRBV3-1/TRBV3-2 - CASSQGGRREQFF
TRBJ2-1 TRBV6-2/TRBV6-3 - CASSYVFGGAFYLDEQFF
TRBJ2-1 TRBV5-4 - CASSLETGDYNEQFF
TRBJ2-3 TRBV15 - CATSRDVAGGATDTQYF
TRBJ2-7 TRBV5-6 - CASSFGGSSYEQYF
TRBJ1-1 TRBV19 - CASTPIDRGNTEAFF
TRBJ2-7 TRBV11-3 once CASSLGQSISYEQYF
TRBJ1-4 TRBV18 - CASSPGQAATNEKLFF
TRBJ1-1 TRBV5-1 - CASSTGAGGTEAFF
TRBJ1-4 TRBV2 - CASSEYDRDNEKLFF
TRBJ1-5 TRBV7-2 once CASSPSTGGNQPQHF
TRBJ1-2 TRBV30 - CAWSGTGEAALWNGYTF
TRBJ2-7 TRBV7-2 - CASSSRTGPSYEQYF
TRBJ1-6 TRBV5-4 - CASSLGRGSLHF
TRBJ2-3 TRBV30 - CAWRGGLATDTQYF
TRBJ1-1 TRBV2 - CASSWEGVGVAFF
TRBJ2-5 TRBV13 - CASSPKTSGGAETQYF
TRBJ2-7 TRBV5-1 - CASSPSGGVGEQYF
TRBJ1-4 TRBV19 - CASGPGQGDEKLFF
TRBJ2-2 TRBV1 - CTSSQDRLAGGRPTGELFF
TRBJ2-2 TRBV11-3 - CASSLDLVGELFF
TRBJ2-1 TRBV4-1 once CASSPHKGGGAYNEQFF
TRBJ1-4 TRBV18 - CASSSGQGGEKLFF
TRBJ1-5 TRBV11-3 - CASRRTGYSNQPQHF
TRBJ1-1 TRBV11-2 - CASSLDLATGKEEAFF
TRBJ1-1 TRBV29-1 - CSVWNRGAFF
TRBJ1-6 TRBV12-3/TRBV12-4 - CASSLPRSPLHF
TRBJ2-3 TRBV5-4 - CAPRWLAVPRGTQYF
TRBJ1-2 TRBV7-3 - CASSQDYRGNYGYTF
TRBJ1-6 TRBV7-9 - CASSQRGYNSPLHF
TRBJ1-2 TRBV12-5 - CASGLTTGEGGYTF
TRBJ2-2 TRBV5-5 - CASSVREAGELFF
TRBJ1-5 TRBV27 - CASGQLPGGQPQHF
TRBJ2-7 TRBV4-3 - CASSQDRGDEQYF
TRBJ1-2 TRBV19 - CASSTQGAPNYGYTF
TRBJ2-2 TRBV9 - CASSVATPPRGLGGELFF
TRBJ2-5 TRBV30 - CAWSEGATYQETQYF
TRBJ2-5 TRBV27 - CASSPIGQIAALETQYF
TRBJ1-1 TRBV9 - CASSVVPGEDTEAFF
TRBJ1-1 TRBV7-8 - CASSLSGTGNTEAFF
TRBJ2-1 TRBV19 - CASSPRESTWDEQFF